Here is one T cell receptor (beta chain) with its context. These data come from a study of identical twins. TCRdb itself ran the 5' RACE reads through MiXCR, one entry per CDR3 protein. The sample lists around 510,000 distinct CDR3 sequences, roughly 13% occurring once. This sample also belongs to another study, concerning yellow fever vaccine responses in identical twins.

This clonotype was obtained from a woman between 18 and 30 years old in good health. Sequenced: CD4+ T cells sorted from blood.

CDR3 region: CAITPGAGGTYNEQFF. In nucleotides, the CDR3 is TGTGCCATCACTCCAGGGGCAGGGGGCACCTACAATGAGCAGTTCTTC. The genes are TRBV10-3 and TRBJ2-1, with 8 bases lining up with TRBD1. The trim removed 7 bases at V and 2 bases at J, leaving 10 bases unmatched. Germline CDR1 reads ENHRY; CDR2 reads SYGVKD. The CDR3 consists of 16 residues.